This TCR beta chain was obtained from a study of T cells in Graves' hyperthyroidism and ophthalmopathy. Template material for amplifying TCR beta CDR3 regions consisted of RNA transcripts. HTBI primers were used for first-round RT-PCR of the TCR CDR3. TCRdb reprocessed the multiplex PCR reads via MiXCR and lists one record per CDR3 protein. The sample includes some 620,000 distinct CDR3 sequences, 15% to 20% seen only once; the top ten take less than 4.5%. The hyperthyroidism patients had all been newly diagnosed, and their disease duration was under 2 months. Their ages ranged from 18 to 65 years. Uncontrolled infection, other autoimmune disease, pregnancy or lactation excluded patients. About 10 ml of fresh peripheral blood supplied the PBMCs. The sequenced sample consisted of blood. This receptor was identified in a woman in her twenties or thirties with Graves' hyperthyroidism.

This chain's CDR3 is CASSLAGDREQFF. The CDR3 nucleotides are TGCGCCAGCAGCCTGGCAGGGGATCGTGAGCAGTTCTTC. The chain combines TRBV5-1 with TRBJ2-1; D might be TRBD1 (6 bases). Trimming removed 4 bases at V and 9 bases at J, with 14 bases between. CDR1 and CDR2 (germline): SGHRS, YFSETQ. The CDR3 runs 13 residues. Together with reference TRBV5-1 and TRBJ2-1, the CDR3 gives the full variable domain: KAGVTQTPRYLIKTRGQQVTLSCSPISGHRSVSWYQQTPGQGLQFLFEYFSETQRNKGNFPGRFSGRQFSNSRSEMNVSTLELGDSALYLCASSLAGDREQFFGPGTRLTVL.